These T cell receptor beta chains were read from a single sample in a study of blood T cell repertoires in COVID-19. The protocol was immunoSEQ multiplex PCR, while the TCRdb copy is restricted to in-frame clones and leaves out a portion. The data show 180,000 or so clones, roughly 81% seen once. The sequenced material came from peripheral blood. The receptors were gathered from an elderly woman with COVID-19, enrolled during active disease. CDR3s leave out the opening cysteine and the closing phenylalanine or tryptophan. Fields, in order: clone size, V gene, CDR3 protein. Some rows mark clone size as missing; the rest say once, few, many or name a class of expanded clone.

.,TRBV5-4,ASSLAWGHGGELF
.,TRBV5-1,ASSLVAGVGTDTQY
once,TRBV30,AWSRGTGYSLGYT
once,TRBV10-3,AISESSRGREKLF
few,TRBV5-3,ARTPEPETQY
.,TRBV29-1,SVLGLAYEQY
.,TRBV27,ASSSRDRGFTEAF
.,TRBV5-1,ASSARLAGGTGELF
.,TRBV5-1,ASSLVAGGHNEQF
.,TRBV11-2,ASSRTGGLGDTQY
once,TRBV30,AWSRTGNYGYT
.,TRBV7-2,ASSLTSTGANEKLF
.,TRBV6-2/TRBV6-3,ASSYPTGHYLSTEAF
.,TRBV5-3,ARNQTGVKVSGANVLT
.,TRBV28,ASSLLFQGESTEAF
.,TRBV5-8,ASRSGQGSISTDTQY
.,TRBV11-3,ASSRTAQETQY
.,TRBV21-1,ASSKEQGYRYSNQPQH
once,TRBV5-5,ASSLVPPDRVDGEQY
.,TRBV6-2/TRBV6-3,ASSPLWAHQETQY
once,TRBV28,ASSSLRGQMNTEAF
.,TRBV7-2,ASSVQPGSYEQY
.,TRBV28,ASSWDLGTPQRSTGELF
.,TRBV9,ASSKWDSRGTQY
.,TRBV5-1,ASRPRTSGRARETQY
once,TRBV5-1,ASRRLYRQGGPGNTIY
.,TRBV6-5,ASSLSQGAYGYT
.,TRBV6-2/TRBV6-3,ASSHRGTLDHSPLH
.,TRBV12-5,ASGLALQATEAF
once,TRBV20-1,SARALPSQF
.,TRBV9,ASSADIAGGPGETQY
.,TRBV11-2,ASSFNNEQF
.,TRBV7-2,ASSLAGASVRYEQF
.,TRBV27,ASSPSWGEYSNQPQH
few,TRBV6-5,ASSYFIGDYNEQF
.,TRBV5-1,ASSSIAGGYNEQF
.,TRBV6-1,ASSPFRGRNEQF
.,TRBV7-9,ASSLRDEQY
medium-sized,TRBV7-9,ASSQGVGSGNTIY
.,TRBV2,ASRGSSGRGNTGELF
.,TRBV4-2,ASSQPPGQAYNEQF
.,TRBV18,ASSPYRGSGANVLT
once,TRBV12-3/TRBV12-4,ASSSNRDTQY
.,TRBV7-2,ASSLSGGPAETQY
.,TRBV7-9,ASSLGGDRVEAGELF
few,TRBV19,ASREKDTSLSGNTIY
once,TRBV21-1,ASSREALLYEQY
.,TRBV29-1,SVVEGGNTDTQY
.,TRBV29-1,SVDNGNTGELF
.,TRBV7-2,ASSLGGWAGEQY
.,TRBV7-8,ASSLRGGTDTQY